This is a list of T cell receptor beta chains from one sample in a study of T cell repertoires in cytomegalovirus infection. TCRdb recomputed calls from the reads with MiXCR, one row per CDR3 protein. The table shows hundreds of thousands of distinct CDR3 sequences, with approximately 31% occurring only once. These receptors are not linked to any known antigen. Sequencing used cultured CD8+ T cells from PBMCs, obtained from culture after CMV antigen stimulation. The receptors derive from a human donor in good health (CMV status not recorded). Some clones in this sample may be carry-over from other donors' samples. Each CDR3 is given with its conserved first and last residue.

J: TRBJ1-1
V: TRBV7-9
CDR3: CASSPWTGGFVTEAFF

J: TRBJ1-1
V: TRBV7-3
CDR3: CASSSQGDMNTEAFF

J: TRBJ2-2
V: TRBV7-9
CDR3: CASSFPKDTGELFF

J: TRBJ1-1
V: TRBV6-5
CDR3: CASSYGATEAFF

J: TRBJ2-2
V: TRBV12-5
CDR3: CASAFDIGLSGTGELFF

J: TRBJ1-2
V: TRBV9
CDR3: CASSVGSGSSILYGYTF

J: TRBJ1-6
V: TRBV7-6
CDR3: CASSLSIPTSTGSDSPLHF

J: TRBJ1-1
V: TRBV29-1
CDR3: CSVMGRTEAFF

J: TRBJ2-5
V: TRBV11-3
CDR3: CASSHYGGGQETQYF

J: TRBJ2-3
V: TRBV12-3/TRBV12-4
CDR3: CASSLGLGTWDTQYF

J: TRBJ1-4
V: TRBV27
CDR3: CASTSGGSTNEKLFF

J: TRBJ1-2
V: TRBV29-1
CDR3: CSVPDVIYGYTF

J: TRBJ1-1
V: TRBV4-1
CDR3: CASSPPGGQEAFF

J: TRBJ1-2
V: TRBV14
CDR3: CASSLSGTAANYGYTF

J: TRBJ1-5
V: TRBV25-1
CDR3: CASSARSSYQPQHF

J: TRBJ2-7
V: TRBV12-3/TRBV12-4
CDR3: CASSLRGAGAGEQYF

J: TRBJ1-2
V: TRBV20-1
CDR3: CSARDEEGGYTF

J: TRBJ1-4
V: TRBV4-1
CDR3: CASSDSDRAEEKLFF

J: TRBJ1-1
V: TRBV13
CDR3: CASSKDRGSLTEAFF

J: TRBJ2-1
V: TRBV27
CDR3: CASKWGSSYNEQFF

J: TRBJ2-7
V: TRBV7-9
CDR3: CASSPGLAPYEQYF

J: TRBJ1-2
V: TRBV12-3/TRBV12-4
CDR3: CASSIRQGRFNYGYTF

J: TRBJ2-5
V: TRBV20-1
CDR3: CSALASETQYF

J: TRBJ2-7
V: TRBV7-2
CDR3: CASSLGGGTYEQYF

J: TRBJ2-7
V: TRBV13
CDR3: CASSPSGTSGGAPYEQYF

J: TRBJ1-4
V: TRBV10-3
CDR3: CAISDEAANEKLFF

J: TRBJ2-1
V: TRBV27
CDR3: CASSLTSGVHEQFF

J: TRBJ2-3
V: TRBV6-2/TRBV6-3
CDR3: CASSPYGAHTDTQYF

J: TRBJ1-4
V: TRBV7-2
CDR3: CASSSMGVSNEKLFF

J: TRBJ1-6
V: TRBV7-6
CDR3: CASSQQGQNSPLHF

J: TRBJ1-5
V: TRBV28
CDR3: CASSTLAGWDQPQHF

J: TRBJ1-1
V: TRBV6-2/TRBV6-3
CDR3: CASSRQGWVTEAFF

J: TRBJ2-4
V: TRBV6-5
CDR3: CASSYHGTDIQYF

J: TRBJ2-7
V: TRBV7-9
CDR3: CASSLAQGDEQYF

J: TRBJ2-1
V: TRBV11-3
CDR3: CASSPIPGSGEQFF

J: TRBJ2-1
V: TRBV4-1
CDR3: CASSQDWGASYNEQFF

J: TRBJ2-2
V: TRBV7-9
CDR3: CASSSNRDPPNTGELFF

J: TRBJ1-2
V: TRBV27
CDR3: CASSFGRQGSGYTF

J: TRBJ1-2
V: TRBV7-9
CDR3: CASSPGDRGIGYGYTF

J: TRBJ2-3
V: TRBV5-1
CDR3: CASSLEGSGGPTDTQYF

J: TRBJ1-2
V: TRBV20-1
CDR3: CSPPGYPGQRGYTF

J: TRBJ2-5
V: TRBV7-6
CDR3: CASSPRGGRQTQYF

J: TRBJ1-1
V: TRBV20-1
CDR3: CSARETGLNTEAFF

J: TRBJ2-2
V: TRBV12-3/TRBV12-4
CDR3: CASSRNRVNTGELFF

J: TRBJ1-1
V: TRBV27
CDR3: CASSSLPFTGGGTEAFF

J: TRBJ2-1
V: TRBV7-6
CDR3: CASSASFGTDLYNEQFF